This TCR beta chain was retrieved from a study of Ad26.COV2.S vaccination and SARS-CoV-2 variants. CDR3 size: 16 residues. Trimming stripped 5 bases from V and 6 bases from J, with 22 bases between. Germline V CDR1 and CDR2: MNHEY, SMNVEV (reference sequence). In regard to this clone: Its antigen is undetermined.

Assay used: immunoSEQ multiplex PCR; TCRdb lists only in-frame clones, some missing. The sample has 380,000 or so clones, around 82% seen once. General study findings and limits: It was reported that spike-specific CD8+ and CD4+ T cell responses were substantially broad after vaccination. An underestimation of total T cell responses may have resulted from the TCR breadth and depth analyses.

The treatment denotes: some 19 received Ad26.COV2.S at low or high dose, single or two shots; several received placebo; per-sample allocation not given. Sample collection was performed on day 63 after the first vaccine or placebo injection. An Ad26 vector expressing Wuhan-strain SARS-CoV-2 spike served as the vaccine. J is TRBJ2-5 and V is TRBV27; weak D call: TRBD1 (6 bases). This receptor was obtained from a person aged 18-60 years who received the Ad26.COV2.S COVID-19 vaccine or a placebo. The sequencing here drew on peripheral blood, taken in a trial of Ad26.COV2.S vaccine versus placebo. The CDR3 region has the DNA TGTGCCAGCAGTCAATACGCCACAGGGAATGGGAAGACCCAGTACTTC. Its translation is CASSQYATGNGKTQYF.